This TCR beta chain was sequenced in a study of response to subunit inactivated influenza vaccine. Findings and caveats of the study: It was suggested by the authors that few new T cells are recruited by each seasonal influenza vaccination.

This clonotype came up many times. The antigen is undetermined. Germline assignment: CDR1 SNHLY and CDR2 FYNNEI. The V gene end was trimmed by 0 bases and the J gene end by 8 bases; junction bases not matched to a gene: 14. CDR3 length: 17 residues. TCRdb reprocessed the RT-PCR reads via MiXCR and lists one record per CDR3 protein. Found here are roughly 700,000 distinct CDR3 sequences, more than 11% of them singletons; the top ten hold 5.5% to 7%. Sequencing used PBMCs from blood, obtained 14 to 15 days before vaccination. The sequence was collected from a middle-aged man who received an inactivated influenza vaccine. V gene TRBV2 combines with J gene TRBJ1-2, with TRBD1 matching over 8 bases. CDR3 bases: TGTGCCAGCAGTGAAGCGTCGGCCCGGACAGGGCGGTGGGGCTACACCTTC. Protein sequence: CASSEASARTGRWGYTF.